This T cell receptor (beta chain) was recorded in a study of blood T cell repertoires in COVID-19. Participants, about 18 to 100 years old, spanned fewer than 25 US areas. As processed by the authors: Researchers report that nucleated cell counts were estimated from reference gene primer amplification. Using immunoSEQ multiplex PCR, the repertoire was profiled, and TCRdb retains in-frame clones only, with some absent. V, J and clone size are those of that table, while D and trimming were read from the DNA. The repertoire includes 260,000 or so clones, around 85% of them detected once, and roughly 2.6% sits in the top ten. Germline-derived CDR1 and CDR2 are ENHRY and SYGVKD. The V gene end was trimmed by 4 bases and the J gene end by 0 bases; junction bases not matched to a gene: 0. The CDR3 has 15 residues.

The V call is TRBV10-3, the J call TRBJ2-2; 9 nucleotides line up with TRBD1. The source is a woman in her forties or fifties who had recovered from COVID-19. The sequenced material came from PBMCs or T cells enriched from blood (not recorded which). CDR3 sequence reads: CAISGTGANTGELFF. DNA for the CDR3: TGTGCCATCAGTGGGACAGGGGCGAACACCGGGGAGCTGTTTTTT.